This TCR beta chain was retrieved from a study of cytomegalovirus exposure and HLA in healthy donors. Overall study results and limits: Previously analyzed data showed that most TCR beta V segments were productive at a frequency of about 90% or about 30%. Under in vitro conditions, a few CMV-associated chains were confirmed as specific for CMV antigens. A likely sequencing artifact accounted for one observed cluster of highly shared sequence variants. Cytomegalovirus status, reportedly, was diagnosed with high specificity and sensitivity by the classifier.

PCR was performed using 60 Vbeta and 13 Jbeta primers. Sequenced by immunoSEQ multiplex PCR; TCRdb stores in-frame clones only, minus some. The table records 110,000 to 150,000 clones, around 9.7% of them present only once. This clone was counted only a few times. Its antigen remains unidentified. The sequenced material came from PBMCs. This sequence originates from a man between 45 and 60 years old in good health and CMV-seronegative.

The CDR3 sequence is CASSLMGPPTNEKLFF. The CDR3 region has the DNA TGTGCCAGCAGCTTAATGGGCCCGCCAACTAATGAAAAACTGTTTTTT. V usage is TRBV13 and J usage is TRBJ1-4; no definite D call. The CDR3 has 16 amino acids. CDR1 and CDR2 from the germline V gene are PRHDT and FYEKMQ (reference sequence). V gave up 2 bases and J gave up 0 bases, with 10 bases separating them. Filled out from reference TRBV13 and TRBJ1-4, the complete variable domain reads AAGVIQSPRHLIKEKRETATLKCYPIPRHDTVYWYQQGPGQDPQFLISFYEKMQSDKGSIPDRFSAQQFSDYHSELNMSSLELGDSALYFCASSLMGPPTNEKLFFGSGTQLSVL.